Each of the 11 T cell receptor beta chains below was sequenced from the same sample in a study of tumor-infiltrating lymphocytes in primary liver carcinoma. Co-extraction yielded RNA and DNA from around 20-30 mg of unsorted bulk tissue. Starting material of 500 ng total RNA yielded TCR beta cDNA via a constant-region primer. A slightly modified ARM-PCR protocol with three nested multiplex PCR rounds produced these TCR beta libraries. The study ran its first two PCR rounds for around 10 cycles each, using TRBV1-TRBV30 forward primers and a C-beta reverse primer. Each CDR3 protein is one row after TCRdb ran MiXCR on the multiplex PCR reads. This table has more than 45,000 distinct CDR3 sequences, about 80% appearing once. Specimen: liver tumor tissue from sampling region 3. As to subset: tumor region T3, left-lateral pole. The origin of the receptors is a middle-aged man with primary liver carcinoma and hepatitis B virus infection.

To note about this clonotype: A read error is possible here, since a much larger clone lies one base away. This chain joins TRBV28 and TRBJ2-7, with 8 bases fitting TRBD2. Germline CDR1 MDHEN, CDR2 SYDVKM. The junction had 4 bases not matched to a gene; V was cut back by 4 bases and J by 2 bases. The CDR3 contains 14 residues. The CDR3 bases are TGTGCCAGCAGTTCATCGGGAGGGGCCTACGAGCAGTACTTC. This gives the protein CASSSSGGAYEQYF. The variable domain in full, with the rest retrieved from reference TRBV28 and TRBJ2-7, is DVKVTQSSRYLVKRTGEKVFLECVQDMDHENMFWYRQDPGLGLRLIYFSYDVKMKEKGDIPEGYSVSREKKERFSLILESASTNQTSMYLCASSSSGGAYEQYFGPGTRLTVT.

Of note for this clonotype: Germline and junction disagree at one end, which may indicate a read error. The V gene is TRBV5-4, the J gene TRBJ2-1; TRBD2 aligns across 10 bases. The CDR3 has 15 amino acids. Germline V CDR1 and CDR2: SGHNT, YYREEE (reference sequence). CDR3 residues: CAISSRAGGRNEQFF. CDR3 nucleotides: TGTGCCATCAGCTCGAGAGCGGGAGGGCGGAATGAGCAGTTCTTC.

The chain has TRBV11-2 and TRBJ2-7; D gene unclear. V gave up 1 base and J gave up 4 bases, with 11 bases separating them. This CDR3 contains 14 residues. Germline loops: CDR1 SGHAT, CDR2 FQNNGV. Here the CDR3 DNA reads TGTGCCAGCAGCTTAGCGGCTAGAGAATACGAGCAGTACTTC. This sequence encodes CASSLAAREYEQYF. Variable domain in full (rest from reference TRBV11-2 and TRBJ2-7): EAGVAQSPRYKIIEKRQSVAFWCNPISGHATLYWYQQILGQGPKLLIQFQNNGVVDDSQLPKDRFSAERLKGVDSTLKIQPAKLEDSAVYLCASSLAAREYEQYFGPGTRLTVT.

In this sample, this clonotype turned up a few times. A read error may be the cause here, since a much bigger clone is one base away. This chain connects TRBV6-5 to TRBJ1-2; unclear D gene. The V end was cut by 9 bases, the J end by 4 bases, with 12 bases between. Looked up from germline, CDR1 is MNHEY and CDR2 is SVGAGI. The CDR3 consists of 12 residues. CDR3 nucleotide sequence: TGTGCCAGAGGGTCGAGGACCTATGGCTACACCTTC. It yields the protein CARGSRTYGYTF.

The count of this clonotype is one. Germline is not matched at one junction end, which may reflect a read error. The chain employs TRBV11-2 and TRBJ2-7; D remains unclear. Germline values: CDR1 SGHAT, CDR2 FQNNGV. The CDR3 runs to 15 residues. CDR3 DNA sequence: TGTGCCAGCAGCATAGAATACTCCAGCTCCTATGAGCAGTACTTC. Amino acids: CASSIEYSSSYEQYF.

This rearrangement joins TRBV4-1 to TRBJ2-2; the D is unclear. V was trimmed by 6 bases and J by 7 bases, leaving 18 bases between them. The CDR3 loop spans 15 amino acids. Germline V gives CDR1 MGHRA, CDR2 YSYEKL. CDR3 in DNA: TGCGCCAGCAGTCAGGATAGGGTTTTCATCGGGGAGCTGTTTTTT. This encodes CASSQDRVFIGELFF.

Comment on this clonotype: Because the CDR3 is missing its conserved closing phenylalanine or tryptophan, this is likely a read error. The rearrangement uses TRBV5-1 and TRBJ1-1; 7 bases are shared with TRBD1. The CDR3 sequence is 13 residues long. Germline V gene data show CDR1 as SGHRS and CDR2 as YFSETQ. The CDR3 region is CASRNRGNTEAFI. Here the CDR3 DNA reads TGCGCCAGCAGAAACAGGGGAAACACCGAAGCTTTCATT.

The chain joins TRBV14 to TRBJ2-3; TRBD2 matches at 7 bases. After removal of 1 base from V and 8 bases from J, the junction contained 9 bases not matched to a gene. This CDR3 has 15 residues. Germline assignment: CDR1 SGHDN and CDR2 FVKESK. Here the CDR3 DNA reads TGTGCCAGCAGCCAAGGGACCAGCGGGATAGGTACGCAGTATTTT. Its translation: CASSQGTSGIGTQYF. Filled out from reference TRBV14 and TRBJ2-3, the complete variable domain reads EAGVTQFPSHSVIEKGQTVTLRCDPISGHDNLYWYRRVMGKEIKFLLHFVKESKQDESGMPNNRFLAERTGGTYSTLKVQPAELEDSGVYFCASSQGTSGIGTQYFGPGTRLTVL.

This clonotype was seen many times. The chain employs TRBV5-1 and TRBJ2-3; D might be TRBD1 (6 bases). CDR1 and CDR2 (germline): SGHRS, YFSETQ. This CDR3 spans 15 amino acids. Trimming cost V 4 bases and J 5 bases, with 17 bases left between them. Here the CDR3 reads CASSELNLGGDTQYF. CDR3 coding DNA: TGCGCCAGCAGCGAGCTTAACCTAGGGGGAGATACGCAGTATTTT.

The chain carries TRBV4-1 and TRBJ2-4; D may be TRBD1 (5 bases). The V end lost 8 bases, the J end lost 2 bases, and 10 bases lay between the germline ends. The CDR3 length is 13 residues. The germline gives CDR1 MGHRA, CDR2 YSYEKL. The CDR3 DNA sequence: TGCGCCAGCGGACAAGAGCCCAAAAACATTCAGTACTTC. It is translated as CASGQEPKNIQYF.

This clonotype turned up a few times. J is TRBJ2-1 and V is TRBV12-3 or TRBV12-4; D unresolved. V lost 3 bases and J 8 bases, leaving 8 bases between the germline ends. This CDR3 comprises 12 residues. The CDR3 sequence: CASSLLGDEQFF. Here the CDR3 DNA reads TGTGCCAGCAGTTTGTTAGGAGATGAGCAGTTCTTC.